These 17 T cell receptor beta chains came from one sample sequenced in a study of cytomegalovirus exposure and HLA in healthy donors. In the PCR, 60 Vbeta and 13 Jbeta primers were used. The table came from immunoSEQ multiplex PCR; TCRdb's copy has only in-frame clones and leaves some out. The listing contains 150,000 to 200,000 clones. The specimen was PBMCs. The receptors originated from a woman aged 55-70 years in good health and CMV-seronegative.

The J gene is TRBJ1-3, the V gene TRBV5-1; a possible D gene is TRBD1 (5 bases). Germline V gene lookup returns CDR1 SGHRS and CDR2 YFSETQ. The germline V and J ends were trimmed by 0 bases and 3 bases, with 10 bases remaining between them. This CDR3 has 15 residues. The CDR3 region has the DNA TGCGCCAGCAGCTTGGGACAGATCTATGGAAACACCATATATTTT. Encoded protein: CASSLGQIYGNTIYF.

V and J are TRBV29-1 and TRBJ2-7, with 10 bases aligning to TRBD1. V trimming: 4 bases; J trimming: 2 bases; junction bases outside the gene matches: 5. Germline CDR1 SQVTM, CDR2 ANQGSEA. The CDR3 length is 14 residues. The CDR3 DNA reads as TGCAGCGTTGCCATGGACAGGGGGACCTACGAGCAGTACTTC. It yields the protein CSVAMDRGTYEQYF.

V gene TRBV7-9 combines with J gene TRBJ2-7; D is uncertain. The CDR3 covers 16 residues. V lost 5 bases and J lost 0, with 17 bases in between. Germline assignment: CDR1 SEHNR and CDR2 FQNEAQ (reference sequence). CDR3 nucleotides: TGTGCCAGCAGCCACGCTTGGGCAGAGAGCTCCTACGAGCAGTACTTC. Translating gives CASSHAWAESSYEQYF.

The rearrangement joins TRBV9 to TRBJ2-7; 8 bases map to TRBD2. The junction had 7 bases not matched to a gene; V was cut back by 4 bases and J by 1 base. Germline V gives CDR1 SGDLS, CDR2 YYNGEE. CDR3 length equals 15 residues. Here the CDR3 reads CASSFSGTMSYEQYF. The CDR3 DNA reads as TGTGCCAGCAGCTTTAGCGGGACTATGTCCTACGAGCAGTACTTC.

V usage is TRBV18 and J usage is TRBJ1-2, with D possibly TRBD1 on 6 matching bases. Germline CDR1 and CDR2: KGHSH and LQKENI. V shed 2 bases and J shed 4 bases, with 14 bases lying between them. The CDR3 extends over 15 amino acids. The DNA of the CDR3 is TGTGCCAGCTCACCAATTAAGGGGGATGGCTATGGCTACACCTTC. Its translation is CASSPIKGDGYGYTF.

The gene calls are TRBV18 and TRBJ2-3, with 7 bases aligning to TRBD1. This CDR3 comprises 14 residues. The germline CDR1 and CDR2 sequences are KGHSH and LQKENI. J gave up 6 bases and V 8 bases, and 11 bases lay outside the gene matches. DNA of the CDR3: TGTGCCAGCAGAGACAGGGACAACACGGATACGCAGTATTTT. It codes for CASRDRDNTDTQYF.

CDR3 in amino acids: CASSLAGTDSNQPQHF. The DNA for the CDR3 is TGTGCCAGCAGCTTAGCCGGGACAGATAGCAATCAGCCCCAGCATTTT. This chain joins TRBV7-2 and TRBJ1-5; 7 nucleotides align to TRBD1. Trimming removed 0 bases from V and 0 bases from J; junction bases left unmatched: 2. The CDR3 runs 16 residues. Germline V gene sequence: CDR1 SGHTA, CDR2 FQGNSA.

V gene TRBV5-6 combines with J gene TRBJ1-5, with TRBD1 identical over 8 bases. The CDR3 has 16 residues. With V trimmed by 0 bases and J by 6 bases, 8 bases remained unmatched. From germline, CDR1 is SGHDT and CDR2 YYEEEE. CDR3 DNA: TGTGCCAGCAGCTTGGCGGCCTCAGGGGGCGGTCAGCCCCAGCATTTT. The encoded protein is CASSLAASGGGQPQHF.

This chain connects TRBV6-5 to TRBJ1-2; 7 bases match TRBD1. There are 13 residues in the CDR3. CDR1 is MNHEY, CDR2 SVGAGI, per germline. J lost 2 bases, V lost 5 bases, and 2 bases had no gene match. DNA for the CDR3: TGTGCCAGCAGTGCGACAGGGAACTATGGCTACACCTTC. It yields the protein CASSATGNYGYTF.

The chain couples TRBV19 to TRBJ1-1; 7 positions agree with TRBD1. Germline V gives CDR1 LNHDA, CDR2 SQIVND (reference sequence). Unmatched junction bases numbered 15, after V lost 6 bases and J lost 5 bases. This CDR3 comprises 16 residues. CDR3 sequence (DNA): TGTGCCAGTAGACCAGTCGGCCTCGACAGGGCTACTGAAGCTTTCTTT. Translating it yields CASRPVGLDRATEAFF.

The rearrangement uses TRBV4-3 and TRBJ2-2; 7 bases align to TRBD1. With 3 bases clipped from V and 5 bases from J, the junction kept 12 bases outside the gene matches. CDR1 is LGHNA, CDR2 YSLEER, per germline. The CDR3 consists of 17 residues. For the CDR3, the DNA is TGCGCCAGCAGCCAGCGAACAGGGGAGACACCAACCGGGGAGCTGTTTTTT. Amino acids: CASSQRTGETPTGELFF.

The rearrangement joins TRBV4-2 to TRBJ2-7, with 9 bases aligning to TRBD1. V was pared by 1 base and J by 1 base, with 2 bases of the junction left unmatched. This CDR3 comprises 15 residues. Germline assignment: CDR1 LGHNA and CDR2 YNFKEQ. This chain's CDR3 is CASSQGGTGSYEQYF. The CDR3 DNA is TGTGCCAGCAGCCAAGGCGGGACAGGGTCCTACGAGCAGTACTTC.

The chain uses TRBV2 and TRBJ2-5; TRBD2 is a possible D gene (6 bases). Between the trimmed V and J ends, which lost 3 bases and 5 bases, there was a span of 10 bases. The CDR3 length is 13 residues. Germline lookup yields CDR1 SNHLY and CDR2 FYNNEI. CDR3 DNA: TGTGCCAGCAGTGACAGTGCGGGGGAGACCCAGTACTTC. Amino acids: CASSDSAGETQYF.

J is TRBJ1-5 and V is TRBV29-1; possible D gene TRBD1, 6 bases. This CDR3 contains 12 residues. V was trimmed by 4 bases and J by 7 bases, leaving 11 bases between them. The germline V gene encodes CDR1 SQVTM and CDR2 ANQGSEA. The CDR3 reads CSVGGGGQPQHF. CDR3 nucleotide sequence: TGCAGCGTTGGGGGGGGCGGCCAGCCCCAGCATTTT.

Turning to this clone: A read error may account for a junction end that differs from germline. The V call is TRBV6-5, the J call TRBJ1-2; D may be TRBD1 (5 bases). Germline-derived CDR1 and CDR2 are MNHEY and SVGAGI. The CDR3 covers 13 residues. DNA for the CDR3: TGTGCCAGCAGTTACTCGTACAGGACAAATCCTCTATTC. This translates into CASSYSYRTNPLF.

The chain employs TRBV7-2 and TRBJ1-3, with 7 bases that match TRBD1. CDR3 length: 16 residues. The V segment lost 3 bases and the J segment 1 base; nucleotides outside the gene matches: 6. Per germline, CDR1 SGHTA and CDR2 FQGNSA. In DNA, the CDR3 is TGTGCCAGCAGCTTCAGACAGGGATCTTCTGGAAACACCATATATTTT. Residues: CASSFRQGSSGNTIYF.

This chain uses TRBV5-4 with TRBJ2-5; tentative D call: TRBD2 (6 bases). The CDR3 has 16 residues. The germline gives CDR1 SGHNT, CDR2 YYREEE (reference sequence). The ends were cut back, 0 bases at V and 1 base at J, with 13 bases in the middle. In DNA, the CDR3 is TGTGCCAGCAGCTTGGGAACTAGCCGAAGCCAAGAGACCCAGTACTTC. Its protein is CASSLGTSRSQETQYF.